The present entry profiles one TCR beta chain with its context. The sample originates from a study of shared clonotypes between healthy human individuals. The material for each subset, its genomic DNA, was split evenly across several immunoSEQ plates. Sequencing was performed with immunoSEQ multiplex PCR; in TCRdb, only in-frame clones are kept and a portion is missing. The table has about 2.4 million clones, around 90% seen once. The CDR3 sequence is 13 residues long. From germline, CDR1 is SGHTA and CDR2 FQGTGA. V was pared by 3 bases and J by 1 base, with 6 bases between. The sequenced sample consisted of naive CD4+ T cells sorted from blood. Stated subset: CD45RA+ positively selected. The chain joins TRBV7-3 to TRBJ1-1; D call uncertain. The clonotype comes from a man younger than 30 in good health. In DNA form, the CDR3 reads TGTGCCAGCAGCTTCTGGGGGAACACTGAAGCTTTCTTT. This encodes CASSFWGNTEAFF.